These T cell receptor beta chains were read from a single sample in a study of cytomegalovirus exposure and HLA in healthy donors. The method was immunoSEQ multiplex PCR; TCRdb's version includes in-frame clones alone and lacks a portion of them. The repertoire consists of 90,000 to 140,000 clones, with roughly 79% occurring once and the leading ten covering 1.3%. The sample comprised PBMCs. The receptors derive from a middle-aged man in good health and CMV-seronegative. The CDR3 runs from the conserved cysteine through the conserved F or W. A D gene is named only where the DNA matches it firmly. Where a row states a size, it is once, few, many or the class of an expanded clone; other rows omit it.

CDR3 protein: CASSFSLADTDTQYF
CDR3 DNA: TGTGCCAGCAGTTTTTCCCTAGCGGACACAGATACGCAGTATTTT
J gene: TRBJ2-3
V gene: TRBV28
D gene: TRBD2
clone size: -
CDR3 length: 15

CDR3 protein: CASSQGNRQGKFGYGYTF
CDR3 DNA: TGTGCCAGCAGCCAAGGTAACCGACAGGGTAAATTCGGGTATGGCTACACCTTC
J gene: TRBJ1-2
V gene: TRBV4-2
D gene: TRBD1
clone size: few
CDR3 length: 18

CDR3 protein: CASSFRPGGNSPLHF
CDR3 DNA: TGTGCCAGCAGCTTTCGACCGGGGGGAAATTCACCCCTCCACTTT
J gene: TRBJ1-6
V gene: TRBV11-3
D gene: -
clone size: -
CDR3 length: 15

CDR3 protein: CASSYMGPSGYGYTF
CDR3 DNA: TGTGCCAGCAGTTACATGGGTCCCAGCGGCTATGGCTACACCTTC
J gene: TRBJ1-2
V gene: TRBV6-5
D gene: -
clone size: few
CDR3 length: 15

CDR3 protein: CAWSVQGAREQYF
CDR3 DNA: TGTGCCTGGAGTGTCCAGGGGGCAAGGGAGCAGTACTTC
J gene: TRBJ2-7
V gene: TRBV30
D gene: TRBD1
clone size: -
CDR3 length: 13

CDR3 protein: CASSKDRVNEKLFF
CDR3 DNA: TGTGCCAGCAGCAAGGACAGAGTTAATGAAAAACTGTTTTTT
J gene: TRBJ1-4
V gene: TRBV5-4
D gene: -
clone size: -
CDR3 length: 14

CDR3 protein: CASSPLQGPGLVIF
CDR3 DNA: TGTGCCAGCAGCCCTTTACAGGGTCCCGGACTAGTAATCTTC
J gene: TRBJ2-1
V gene: TRBV5-6
D gene: -
clone size: -
CDR3 length: 14

CDR3 protein: CASSVDSWQGNYGYTF
CDR3 DNA: TGTGCCAGCAGCGTAGACTCGTGGCAGGGTAACTATGGCTACACCTTC
J gene: TRBJ1-2
V gene: TRBV9
D gene: -
clone size: -
CDR3 length: 16

CDR3 protein: CASTQWRIQLASDTQYF
CDR3 DNA: TGTGCCAGCACCCAGTGGAGGATCCAACTAGCTTCAGATACGCAGTATTTT
J gene: TRBJ2-3
V gene: TRBV7-8
D gene: -
clone size: few
CDR3 length: 17

CDR3 protein: CSATRSYEQYF
CDR3 DNA: TGCAGTGCTACTAGGTCCTACGAGCAGTACTTC
J gene: TRBJ2-7
V gene: TRBV20-1
D gene: -
clone size: -
CDR3 length: 11

CDR3 protein: CAWSVLWSNQPQHF
CDR3 DNA: TGTGCCTGGAGTGTACTGTGGAGCAATCAGCCCCAGCATTTT
J gene: TRBJ1-5
V gene: TRBV30
D gene: -
clone size: -
CDR3 length: 14

CDR3 protein: CASSQGSVAGDYEQYF
CDR3 DNA: TGTGCCAGTAGTCAGGGGAGCGTAGCGGGAGACTACGAGCAGTACTTC
J gene: TRBJ2-7
V gene: TRBV19
D gene: TRBD2
clone size: once
CDR3 length: 16

CDR3 protein: CASSHRDRSYEQYF
CDR3 DNA: TGTGCCAGCAGCCACCGTGACAGGAGCTACGAGCAGTACTTC
J gene: TRBJ2-7
V gene: TRBV7-9
D gene: -
clone size: -
CDR3 length: 14

CDR3 protein: CASSIPRGVFPDTQYF
CDR3 DNA: TGTGCCAGTAGTATCCCCAGGGGAGTTTTTCCAGATACGCAGTATTTT
J gene: TRBJ2-3
V gene: TRBV19
D gene: -
clone size: -
CDR3 length: 16

CDR3 protein: CASTPGVYGYTF
CDR3 DNA: TGCGCCAGCACCCCCGGAGTGTATGGCTACACCTTC
J gene: TRBJ1-2
V gene: TRBV10-2
D gene: -
clone size: -
CDR3 length: 12

CDR3 protein: CASSGRVQQYF
CDR3 DNA: TGTGCCAGCAGTGGCAGGGTGCAGCAGTACTTC
J gene: TRBJ2-7
V gene: TRBV2
D gene: -
clone size: once
CDR3 length: 11

CDR3 protein: CASSLGTGGTYSTDTQYF
CDR3 DNA: TGTGCCAGCAGTTTAGGGACAGGAGGGACATATAGCACAGATACGCAGTATTTT
J gene: TRBJ2-3
V gene: TRBV28
D gene: TRBD1
clone size: -
CDR3 length: 18

CDR3 protein: CASSYGDSSYEQYF
CDR3 DNA: TGTGCCAGCAGTTACGGGGACAGCTCCTACGAGCAGTACTTC
J gene: TRBJ2-7
V gene: TRBV6-5
D gene: TRBD1
clone size: -
CDR3 length: 14

CDR3 protein: CASSEGGYQGTDTQYF
CDR3 DNA: TGTGCCAGCAGTGAAGGGGGCTACCAGGGCACAGATACGCAGTATTTT
J gene: TRBJ2-3
V gene: TRBV6-1
D gene: -
clone size: -
CDR3 length: 16

CDR3 protein: CASSLGSEAFF
CDR3 DNA: TGCGCCAGCAGCTTGGGGAGTGAAGCTTTCTTT
J gene: TRBJ1-1
V gene: TRBV5-1
D gene: -
clone size: -
CDR3 length: 11

CDR3 protein: CASSPTGTGSSYNSPLHF
CDR3 DNA: TGTGCCAGTAGCCCAACTGGGACAGGAAGCTCCTATAATTCACCCCTCCACTTT
J gene: TRBJ1-6
V gene: TRBV19
D gene: TRBD1
clone size: -
CDR3 length: 18

CDR3 protein: CASSGQGGSYEQYF
CDR3 DNA: TGTGCCAGCAGCGGCCAGGGAGGCTCCTACGAGCAGTACTTC
J gene: TRBJ2-7
V gene: TRBV7-2
D gene: -
clone size: -
CDR3 length: 14

CDR3 protein: CASSLGGQSTDTQYF
CDR3 DNA: TGCGCCAGCAGCTTGGGGGGACAAAGCACAGATACGCAGTATTTT
J gene: TRBJ2-3
V gene: TRBV5-1
D gene: -
clone size: few
CDR3 length: 15

CDR3 protein: CASSSGGNTEAFF
CDR3 DNA: TGTGCCAGCAGTTCGGGTGGAAACACTGAAGCTTTCTTT
J gene: TRBJ1-1
V gene: TRBV6-6
D gene: -
clone size: -
CDR3 length: 13

CDR3 protein: CASSASPDNEQFF
CDR3 DNA: TGCGCCAGCAGTGCCTCCCCCGACAATGAGCAGTTCTTC
J gene: TRBJ2-1
V gene: TRBV10-1
D gene: -
clone size: -
CDR3 length: 13

CDR3 protein: CASSPPSGSSYEQYF
CDR3 DNA: TGTGCCAGCTCACCACCGAGCGGGTCCTCCTACGAGCAGTACTTC
J gene: TRBJ2-7
V gene: TRBV18
D gene: -
clone size: few
CDR3 length: 15

CDR3 protein: CASSLGSPYEQYF
CDR3 DNA: TGTGCCAGCAGCTTGGGAAGCCCCTACGAGCAGTACTTC
J gene: TRBJ2-7
V gene: TRBV5-4
D gene: -
clone size: once
CDR3 length: 13

CDR3 protein: CASSPSGEGPYQPQHF
CDR3 DNA: TGTGCCAGTAGTCCCTCAGGGGAGGGGCCGTATCAGCCCCAGCATTTT
J gene: TRBJ1-5
V gene: TRBV19
D gene: -
clone size: -
CDR3 length: 16

CDR3 protein: CASSYGRGSTGELFF
CDR3 DNA: TGTGCCAGCAGTTACGGCAGGGGAAGCACCGGGGAGCTGTTTTTT
J gene: TRBJ2-2
V gene: TRBV6-5
D gene: -
clone size: -
CDR3 length: 15

CDR3 protein: CASSQDRGYEQYF
CDR3 DNA: TGCGCCAGCAGCCAAGATAGAGGTTACGAGCAGTACTTC
J gene: TRBJ2-7
V gene: TRBV4-1
D gene: -
clone size: -
CDR3 length: 13

CDR3 protein: CASSPTSGVGNTIYF
CDR3 DNA: TGTGCCAGCAGCCCAACATCAGGGGTCGGAAACACCATATATTTT
J gene: TRBJ1-3
V gene: TRBV7-2
D gene: -
clone size: few
CDR3 length: 15

CDR3 protein: CASSQTGEAIQYF
CDR3 DNA: TGCGCCAGCAGCCAAACAGGGGAAGCCATTCAGTACTTC
J gene: TRBJ2-4
V gene: TRBV5-1
D gene: TRBD1
clone size: -
CDR3 length: 13

CDR3 protein: CASSSLAGGDTQYF
CDR3 DNA: TGTGCCAGCAGCTCACTAGCGGGAGGGGATACGCAGTATTTT
J gene: TRBJ2-3
V gene: TRBV11-2
D gene: TRBD2
clone size: -
CDR3 length: 14

CDR3 protein: CASRPGTETYEQYF
CDR3 DNA: TGTGCCAGCAGGCCCGGGACAGAGACCTACGAGCAGTACTTC
J gene: TRBJ2-7
V gene: TRBV28
D gene: TRBD1
clone size: once
CDR3 length: 14

CDR3 protein: CASSLVSGNTGTQYF
CDR3 DNA: TGTGCCAGCAGTTTGGTTAGCGGGAACACAGGTACGCAGTATTTT
J gene: TRBJ2-3
V gene: TRBV27
D gene: TRBD2
clone size: -
CDR3 length: 15

CDR3 protein: CASSFYQETQYF
CDR3 DNA: TGCGCCAGCAGCTTTTATCAAGAGACCCAGTACTTC
J gene: TRBJ2-5
V gene: TRBV5-1
D gene: -
clone size: -
CDR3 length: 12

CDR3 protein: CASSSDRGQRAEAFF
CDR3 DNA: TGTGCCAGCAGCTCCGACAGGGGGCAGAGGGCTGAAGCTTTCTTT
J gene: TRBJ1-1
V gene: TRBV7-2
D gene: TRBD1
clone size: -
CDR3 length: 15

CDR3 protein: CASSHSQANYGYTF
CDR3 DNA: TGCGCCAGCAGCCATTCCCAGGCCAACTATGGCTACACCTTC
J gene: TRBJ1-2
V gene: TRBV4-1
D gene: -
clone size: -
CDR3 length: 14

CDR3 protein: CASEGHGGGHGYTF
CDR3 DNA: TGTGCCAGCGAGGGACACGGCGGGGGTCATGGCTACACCTTC
J gene: TRBJ1-2
V gene: TRBV9
D gene: -
clone size: -
CDR3 length: 14

CDR3 protein: CASSLAGGGWNEQFF
CDR3 DNA: TGTGCCAGCAGTTTAGCGGGAGGAGGGTGGAATGAGCAGTTCTTC
J gene: TRBJ2-1
V gene: TRBV7-9
D gene: TRBD2
clone size: few
CDR3 length: 15

CDR3 protein: CASSLAFGGGGDTQYF
CDR3 DNA: TGTGCCAGCAGCTTAGCGTTTGGCGGCGGGGGAGATACGCAGTATTTT
J gene: TRBJ2-3
V gene: TRBV7-2
D gene: TRBD2
clone size: -
CDR3 length: 16

CDR3 protein: CASSRGLAGNTGELFF
CDR3 DNA: TGCGCCAGCAGCCGGGGACTAGCGGGAAACACCGGGGAGCTGTTTTTT
J gene: TRBJ2-2
V gene: TRBV4-1
D gene: TRBD2
clone size: few
CDR3 length: 16

CDR3 protein: CASIRQGMRGYTF
CDR3 DNA: TGTGCCAGCATCCGACAGGGGATGCGAGGCTACACCTTC
J gene: TRBJ1-2
V gene: TRBV5-4
D gene: TRBD1
clone size: -
CDR3 length: 13

CDR3 protein: CASSIDQGTFLTEAFF
CDR3 DNA: TGTGCCAGTAGTATAGATCAGGGAACGTTTTTAACTGAAGCTTTCTTT
J gene: TRBJ1-1
V gene: TRBV19
D gene: -
clone size: -
CDR3 length: 16

CDR3 protein: CASSYGTLADTQYF
CDR3 DNA: TGTGCCAGCAGTTACGGGACATTAGCAGATACGCAGTATTTT
J gene: TRBJ2-3
V gene: TRBV6-5
D gene: -
clone size: -
CDR3 length: 14

CDR3 protein: CASSPSHAIEAFF
CDR3 DNA: TGTGCCAGCAGCCCAAGTCACGCGATTGAAGCTTTCTTT
J gene: TRBJ1-1
V gene: TRBV7-9
D gene: -
clone size: -
CDR3 length: 13

CDR3 protein: CASSLLAGGPRNEQFF
CDR3 DNA: TGTGCCAGCAGCCTACTAGCGGGAGGGCCAAGGAATGAGCAGTTCTTC
J gene: TRBJ2-1
V gene: TRBV7-6
D gene: TRBD2
clone size: few
CDR3 length: 16

CDR3 protein: CSVTHGGKNNEQFF
CDR3 DNA: TGCAGCGTCACCCACGGGGGGAAAAACAATGAGCAGTTCTTC
J gene: TRBJ2-1
V gene: TRBV29-1
D gene: TRBD2
clone size: -
CDR3 length: 14

CDR3 protein: CASSKGLAGGRETQYF
CDR3 DNA: TGTGCCAGCAGCAAAGGACTAGCGGGGGGGCGGGAGACCCAGTACTTC
J gene: TRBJ2-5
V gene: TRBV7-2
D gene: TRBD2
clone size: -
CDR3 length: 16

CDR3 protein: CASSFPGQGGNTIYF
CDR3 DNA: TGTGCCAGCAGCTTCCCCGGGCAGGGGGGAAACACCATATATTTT
J gene: TRBJ1-3
V gene: TRBV5-4
D gene: -
clone size: -
CDR3 length: 15

CDR3 protein: CASSVGLAGGQSNEQFF
CDR3 DNA: TGTGCCAGCAGCGTAGGGTTAGCGGGGGGCCAATCCAATGAGCAGTTCTTC
J gene: TRBJ2-1
V gene: TRBV9
D gene: TRBD2
clone size: -
CDR3 length: 17

CDR3 protein: CASSLEALAGSNEQFF
CDR3 DNA: TGCGCCAGCAGCTTGGAGGCCCTAGCGGGATCAAATGAGCAGTTCTTC
J gene: TRBJ2-1
V gene: TRBV5-1
D gene: TRBD2
clone size: -
CDR3 length: 16

CDR3 protein: CASSEFAIHEQYF
CDR3 DNA: TGTGCCAGCAGTGAATTCGCGATCCACGAGCAGTACTTC
J gene: TRBJ2-7
V gene: TRBV2
D gene: -
clone size: once
CDR3 length: 13

CDR3 protein: CASGTGPSNQPQHF
CDR3 DNA: TGTGCCAGCGGTACAGGGCCTAGCAATCAGCCCCAGCATTTT
J gene: TRBJ1-5
V gene: TRBV28
D gene: -
clone size: -
CDR3 length: 14